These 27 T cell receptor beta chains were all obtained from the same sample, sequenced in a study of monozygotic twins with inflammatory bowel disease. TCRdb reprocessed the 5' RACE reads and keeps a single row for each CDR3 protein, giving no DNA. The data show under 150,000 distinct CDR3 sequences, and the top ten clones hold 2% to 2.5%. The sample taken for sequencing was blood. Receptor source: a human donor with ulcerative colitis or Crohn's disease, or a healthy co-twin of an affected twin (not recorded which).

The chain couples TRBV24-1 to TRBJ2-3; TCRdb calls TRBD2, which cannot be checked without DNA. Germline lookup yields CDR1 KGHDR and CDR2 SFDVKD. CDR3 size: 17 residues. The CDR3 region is CATSDPGSGGAGNTQYF.

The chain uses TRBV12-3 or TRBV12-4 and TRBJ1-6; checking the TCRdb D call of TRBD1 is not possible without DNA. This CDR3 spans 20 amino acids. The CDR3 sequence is CASRDRVGGADASYNSPLHF.

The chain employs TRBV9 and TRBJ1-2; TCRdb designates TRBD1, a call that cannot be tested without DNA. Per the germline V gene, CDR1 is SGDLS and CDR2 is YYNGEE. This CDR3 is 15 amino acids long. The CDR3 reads CASSRGTGGAYGYTF.

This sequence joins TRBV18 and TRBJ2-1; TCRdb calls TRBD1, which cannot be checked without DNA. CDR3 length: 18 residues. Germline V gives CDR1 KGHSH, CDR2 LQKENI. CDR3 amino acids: CASSPPTGTGATYNEQFF.

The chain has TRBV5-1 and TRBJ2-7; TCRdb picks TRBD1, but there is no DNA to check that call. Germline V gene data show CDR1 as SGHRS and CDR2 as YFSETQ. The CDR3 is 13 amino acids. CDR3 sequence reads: CASRTGGSYEQYF.

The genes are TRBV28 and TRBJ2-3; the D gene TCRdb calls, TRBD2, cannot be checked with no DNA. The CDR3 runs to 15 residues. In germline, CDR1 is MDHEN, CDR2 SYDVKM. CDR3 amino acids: CASGRVGPRTDTQYF.

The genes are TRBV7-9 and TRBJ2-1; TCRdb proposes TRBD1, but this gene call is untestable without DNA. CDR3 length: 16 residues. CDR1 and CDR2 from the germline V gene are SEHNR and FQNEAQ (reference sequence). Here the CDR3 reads CASSLRPGQADNEQFF.

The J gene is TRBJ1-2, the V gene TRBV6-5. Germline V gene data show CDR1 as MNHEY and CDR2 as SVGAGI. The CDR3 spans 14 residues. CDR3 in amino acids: CASSYSDGPDGYTF.

The CDR3 loop reads CASSDEQGEKNIQYF. This sequence joins TRBV5-1 and TRBJ2-4; TCRdb names TRBD1, which stays unverified in the absence of DNA. CDR1 and CDR2 (germline): SGHRS, YFSETQ. The CDR3 sequence is 15 residues long.

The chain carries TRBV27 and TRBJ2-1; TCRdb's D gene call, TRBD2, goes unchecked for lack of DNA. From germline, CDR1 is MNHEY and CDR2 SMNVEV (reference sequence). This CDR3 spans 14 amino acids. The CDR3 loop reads CASSAGTRPNEQFF.

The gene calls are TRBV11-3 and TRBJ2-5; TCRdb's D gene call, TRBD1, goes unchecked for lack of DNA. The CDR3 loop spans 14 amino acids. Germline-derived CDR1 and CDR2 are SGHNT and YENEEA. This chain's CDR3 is CASSFTGGEETQYF.

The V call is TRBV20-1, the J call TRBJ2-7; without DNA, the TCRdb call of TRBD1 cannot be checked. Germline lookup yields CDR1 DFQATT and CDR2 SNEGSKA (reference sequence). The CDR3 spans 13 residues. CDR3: CSARGDTLYEQYF.

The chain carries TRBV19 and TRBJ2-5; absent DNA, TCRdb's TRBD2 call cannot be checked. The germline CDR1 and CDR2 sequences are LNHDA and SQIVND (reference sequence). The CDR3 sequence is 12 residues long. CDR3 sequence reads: CASRGPVETQYF.

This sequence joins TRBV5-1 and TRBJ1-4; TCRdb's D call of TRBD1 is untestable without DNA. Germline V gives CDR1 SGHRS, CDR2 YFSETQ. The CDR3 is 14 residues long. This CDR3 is CASSFSGLNEKLFF.

This CDR3 is CASSQDNEETQYF. The chain recombines TRBV4-3 with TRBJ2-5. The CDR3 length is 13 residues. Germline CDR1 is LGHNA and CDR2 is YSLEER.

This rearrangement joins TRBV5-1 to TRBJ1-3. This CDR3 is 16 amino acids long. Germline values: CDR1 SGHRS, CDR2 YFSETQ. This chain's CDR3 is CASSYGQTSSGNTIYF.

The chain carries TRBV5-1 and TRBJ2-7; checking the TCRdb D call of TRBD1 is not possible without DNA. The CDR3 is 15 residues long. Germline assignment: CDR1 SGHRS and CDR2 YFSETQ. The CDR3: CASSSTGTGLDEQYF.

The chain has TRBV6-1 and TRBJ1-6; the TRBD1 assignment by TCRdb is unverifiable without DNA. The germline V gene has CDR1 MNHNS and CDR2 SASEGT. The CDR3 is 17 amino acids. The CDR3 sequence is CASSPTGGSGGNSPLHF.

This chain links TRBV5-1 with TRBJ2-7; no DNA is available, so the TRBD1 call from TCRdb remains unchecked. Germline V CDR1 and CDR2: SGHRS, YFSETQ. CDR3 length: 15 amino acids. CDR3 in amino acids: CASSLAAGYDFEQYF.

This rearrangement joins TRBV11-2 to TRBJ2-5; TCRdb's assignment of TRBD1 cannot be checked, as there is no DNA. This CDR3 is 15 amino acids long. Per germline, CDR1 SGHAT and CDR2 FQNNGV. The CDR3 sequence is CASSPPEALMETQYF. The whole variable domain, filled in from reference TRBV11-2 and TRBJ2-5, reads EAGVAQSPRYKIIEKRQSVAFWCNPISGHATLYWYQQILGQGPKLLIQFQNNGVVDDSQLPKDRFSAERLKGVDSTLKIQPAKLEDSAVYLCASSPPEALMETQYFGPGTRLLVL.

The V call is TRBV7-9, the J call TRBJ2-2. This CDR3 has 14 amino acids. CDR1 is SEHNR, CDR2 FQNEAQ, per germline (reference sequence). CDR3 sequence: CASSLDENTGELFF.

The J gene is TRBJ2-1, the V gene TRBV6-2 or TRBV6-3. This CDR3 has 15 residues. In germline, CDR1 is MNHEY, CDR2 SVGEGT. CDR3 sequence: CASSYILLGMDEQFF.

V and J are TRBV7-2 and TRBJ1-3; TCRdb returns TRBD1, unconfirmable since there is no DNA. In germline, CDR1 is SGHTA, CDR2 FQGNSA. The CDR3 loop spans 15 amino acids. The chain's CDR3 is CASSTPGTRGNTIYF.

The CDR3 reads CASSPKTPGPSYTGELFF. The chain uses TRBV18 and TRBJ2-2; checking the TCRdb D call of TRBD1 is not possible without DNA. Germline CDR1 reads KGHSH; CDR2 reads LQKENI. CDR3 length equals 18 residues.

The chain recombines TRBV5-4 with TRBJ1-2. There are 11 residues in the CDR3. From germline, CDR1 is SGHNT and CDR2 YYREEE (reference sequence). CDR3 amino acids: CASSYTTGYTF.

CDR3 in amino acids: CASSRTGLVGSSYEQYF. V usage is TRBV5-1 and J usage is TRBJ2-7. The length of the CDR3 is 17 residues. Germline lookup yields CDR1 SGHRS and CDR2 YFSETQ.

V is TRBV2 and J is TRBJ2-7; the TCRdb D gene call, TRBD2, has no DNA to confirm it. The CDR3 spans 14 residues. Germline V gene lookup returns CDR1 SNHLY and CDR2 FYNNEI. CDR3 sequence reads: CASSEWTPPHEQYF.